These 13 T cell receptor beta chains were sequenced from one sample in a study of blood T cell repertoires in COVID-19. TCRdb's table, derived via immunoSEQ multiplex PCR, lists solely in-frame clones and lacks some. Among roughly 500,000 clones listed, around nine tenths were seen once. The sequenced material came from PBMCs or T cells enriched from blood (not recorded which). The source of these receptors is a woman aged 60 to 75 who had recovered from COVID-19.

Regarding this clone: The same CDR3 can be traced to other DNA sequences in this sample. V usage is TRBV19 and J usage is TRBJ1-5; no definite D call. Germline CDR1 LNHDA, CDR2 SQIVND (reference sequence). The V end lost 3 bases, the J end lost 4 bases, and 7 bases lay between the germline ends. The CDR3 runs 13 residues. The CDR3 nucleotides read TGTGCCAGTAGTATTCGGGAGAATCAGCCCCAGCATTTT. Protein: CASSIRENQPQHF.

The V gene is TRBV18, the J gene TRBJ2-2, with D tentatively TRBD2 (5 bases). CDR3 length: 13 residues. CDR1 and CDR2 (germline): KGHSH, LQKENI. Trimming stripped 6 bases from V and 4 bases from J, with 9 bases between. DNA of the CDR3: TGTGCCAGCTCGTCGGACTTCACCGGGGAGCTGTTTTTT. Its translation: CASSSDFTGELFF.

The chain is built from TRBV3-1 (or the pseudogene TRBV3-2) and TRBJ2-7; 9 bases agree with TRBD1. V lost 5 bases, J lost 4 bases, and 3 bases stayed unmatched. The CDR3 spans 13 residues. The germline V gene encodes CDR1 LGHDT and CDR2 YNNKEL (reference sequence). CDR3 in DNA: TGTGCCAGCAGCTTCGGACAGGGGTACGAGCAGTACGTC. Its protein is CASSFGQGYEQYV.

The V call is TRBV6-5, the J call TRBJ2-2; D is ambiguous. The CDR3 length is 14 residues. In germline, CDR1 is MNHEY, CDR2 SVGAGI. V was pared by 7 bases and J by 1 base, with 10 bases between. CDR3 in amino acids: CASTLLLNTGELFF. The CDR3 DNA sequence: TGTGCCAGCACCCTTTTATTGAACACCGGGGAGCTGTTTTTT.

The CDR3 sequence: CASSLEQPNLYGYTF. The CDR3 DNA sequence: TGCGCCAGCAGCTTGGAACAGCCCAATCTCTATGGCTACACCTTC. V is TRBV5-1 and J is TRBJ1-2; D unresolved. Germline V gene data show CDR1 as SGHRS and CDR2 as YFSETQ. Trimming took 0 bases from V and 4 from J, leaving 13 bases between them. CDR3 length equals 15 residues. The entire variable domain, with the rest obtained from reference TRBV5-1 and TRBJ1-2, is as follows: KAGVTQTPRYLIKTRGQQVTLSCSPISGHRSVSWYQQTPGQGLQFLFEYFSETQRNKGNFPGRFSGRQFSNSRSEMNVSTLELGDSALYLCASSLEQPNLYGYTFGSGTRLTVV.

This clone was observed a single time. This chain connects TRBV2 to TRBJ2-7; D is ambiguous. From germline, CDR1 is SNHLY and CDR2 FYNNEI. V was pared by 2 bases and J by 3 bases, with 17 bases between. The CDR3 is made up of 16 amino acids. The CDR3 DNA is TGTGCCAGCAGTGAAATAGCAAGTCCTACGGTCTACGAGCAGTACTTC. Its protein product is CASSEIASPTVYEQYF.

V is TRBV11-3 and J is TRBJ2-7, with TRBD1 as a possible D gene (6 bases). In germline, CDR1 is SGHNT, CDR2 YENEEA. The CDR3 has 13 residues. The V gene lost 3 bases and the J gene lost 6 bases, with 12 bases spanning the gap. CDR3 sequence: CASSFQQGGEQYF. DNA for the CDR3: TGTGCCAGCAGCTTCCAACAGGGCGGCGAGCAGTACTTC.

The chain recombines TRBV25-1 with TRBJ1-2, with 7 bases matching TRBD1. Germline CDR1 reads MGHDK; CDR2 reads SYGVNS. The V gene end was trimmed by 5 bases and the J gene end by 4 bases; junction bases not matched to a gene: 10. This CDR3 contains 15 residues. CDR3 loop: CASSIRDSTVYGYTF. The CDR3 DNA is TGTGCCAGCAGTATCCGGGACAGCACCGTCTATGGCTACACCTTC.

This clone came up a few times. The chain carries TRBV7-9 and TRBJ1-4; TRBD1 agrees at 10 bases. Per germline, CDR1 SEHNR and CDR2 FQNEAQ (reference sequence). Losses at the gene ends were 10 bases for V and 7 bases for J; bases not matched to a gene: 12. This CDR3 contains 15 residues. CDR3 nucleotide sequence: TGTGCCACCAACGATCGGGACAGGGGTCCTGAAAAACTGTTTTTT. This sequence encodes CATNDRDRGPEKLFF. The full variable domain, in which reference TRBV7-9 and TRBJ1-4 provide the parts outside the CDR3, is DTGVSQNPRHKITKRGQNVTFRCDPISEHNRLYWYRQTLGQGPEFLTYFQNEAQLEKSRLLSDRFSAERPKGSFSTLEIQRTEQGDSAMYLCATNDRDRGPEKLFFGSGTQLSVL.

V usage is TRBV12-5 and J usage is TRBJ2-5; TRBD1 might be the D (6 bases). Germline loops: CDR1 LGHNT, CDR2 FRNRAP. The ends were cut back, 6 bases at V and 7 bases at J, with 15 bases in the middle. The CDR3 runs to 13 residues. The CDR3 DNA reads as TGTGCTAGTGGCTCCACACAGGGTGGGACCCAGTACTTC. This encodes CASGSTQGGTQYF.

The chain is built from TRBV11-2 and TRBJ1-1; 9 bases map to TRBD1. This CDR3 has 15 amino acids. The germline CDR1 and CDR2 sequences are SGHAT and FQNNGV. V trimming: 2 bases; J trimming: 1 base; junction bases outside the gene matches: 2. The CDR3 loop reads CASSLRQGGNTEAFF. DNA of the CDR3: TGTGCCAGCAGCTTAAGACAGGGGGGGAACACTGAAGCTTTCTTT.

The rearrangement links TRBV28 to TRBJ2-2; TRBD1 is a possible D gene (5 bases). V was trimmed by 2 bases and J by 6 bases, leaving 10 bases between them. The CDR3 length is 14 residues. CDR1 MDHEN and CDR2 SYDVKM come from the germline V gene. The CDR3 sequence: CASSLGRVAGELFF. The CDR3 nucleotides read TGTGCCAGCAGTTTAGGCAGGGTGGCCGGGGAGCTGTTTTTT.

V usage is TRBV5-1 and J usage is TRBJ2-1; 7 bases agree with TRBD1. The CDR3 totals 13 residues. CDR1 is SGHRS, CDR2 YFSETQ, per germline. After removal of 2 bases from V and 7 bases from J, the junction contained 3 bases not matched to a gene. In DNA form, the CDR3 reads TGCGCCAGCAGCTTTACAGGGGTGAATGAGCAGTTCTTC. Translated, it gives CASSFTGVNEQFF. The full variable domain, with the rest looked up from reference TRBV5-1 and TRBJ2-1, is KAGVTQTPRYLIKTRGQQVTLSCSPISGHRSVSWYQQTPGQGLQFLFEYFSETQRNKGNFPGRFSGRQFSNSRSEMNVSTLELGDSALYLCASSFTGVNEQFFGPGTRLTVL.